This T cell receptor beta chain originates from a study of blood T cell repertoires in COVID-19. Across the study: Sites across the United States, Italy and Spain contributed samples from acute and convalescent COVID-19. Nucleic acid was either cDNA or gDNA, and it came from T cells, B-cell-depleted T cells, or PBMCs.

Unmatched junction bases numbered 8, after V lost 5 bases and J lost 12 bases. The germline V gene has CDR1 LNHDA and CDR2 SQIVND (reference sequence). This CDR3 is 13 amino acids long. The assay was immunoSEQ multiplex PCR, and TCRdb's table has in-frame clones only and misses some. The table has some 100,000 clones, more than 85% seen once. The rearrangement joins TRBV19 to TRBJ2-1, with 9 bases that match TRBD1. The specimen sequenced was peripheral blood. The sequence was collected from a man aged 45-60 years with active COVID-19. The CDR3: CASSHNRGLVQFF. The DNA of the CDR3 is TGTGCCAGTAGTCACAACAGGGGGCTGGTGCAGTTCTTC.